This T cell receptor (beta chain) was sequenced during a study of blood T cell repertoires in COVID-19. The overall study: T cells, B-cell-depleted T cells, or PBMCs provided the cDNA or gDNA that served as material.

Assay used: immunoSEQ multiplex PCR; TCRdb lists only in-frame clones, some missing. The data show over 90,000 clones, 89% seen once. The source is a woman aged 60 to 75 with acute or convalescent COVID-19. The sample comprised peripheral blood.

Written as DNA, the CDR3 is TGTGCCAGCAGTTTACTCTCGATACTAAATCAGCCCCAGCATTTT. This translates into CASSLLSILNQPQHF. J is TRBJ1-5 and V is TRBV28; no clear D gene. Trimming stripped 2 bases from V and 4 bases from J, with 12 bases between. From germline, CDR1 is MDHEN and CDR2 SYDVKM. The CDR3 runs to 15 residues. Variable domain in full (rest from reference TRBV28 and TRBJ1-5): DVKVTQSSRYLVKRTGEKVFLECVQDMDHENMFWYRQDPGLGLRLIYFSYDVKMKEKGDIPEGYSVSREKKERFSLILESASTNQTSMYLCASSLLSILNQPQHFGDGTRLSIL.